A selection of T cell receptor beta chains follows, all from one sample in a study of T-cell reconstitution after alpha-beta-depleted transplantation in children. TCRdb re-called the PCR reads with MiXCR, one entry per CDR3 protein. This table holds around 700,000 distinct CDR3 sequences, roughly 14% found once. Sequenced material: PBMCs, taken before TCRalphabeta/CD19-depleted stem cell transplant. The receptors here all came from a girl aged 2 to 10 with congenital amegakaryocytic thrombocytopenia, due to receive a stem cell transplant. Each CDR3 is given with its conserved first and last residue. The D gene is left open where the match is weak. Clone size is stated in some rows and not others, as once, few, many or a class when expanded.

cdr3_nt,cdr3_aa,d_call,clone_size,j_call,v_call
TGTGCCAGCAGCCGCCTACACTTTAGCGGGAGAGCTGTTGAGCAGTTCTTC,CASSRLHFSGRAVEQFF,TRBD2,few,TRBJ2-1,TRBV3-1
TGCAGTGCGGAGGGGCTAGCGGGAAGAGGCTTGAATGAGCAGTTCTTC,CSAEGLAGRGLNEQFF,TRBD2,many,TRBJ2-1,TRBV20-1
TGCAGTGCTCTCCTCCCTACAGGGATAGATTACGCTTTCTTT,CSALLPTGIDYAFF,NA,many,TRBJ1-1,TRBV20-1
TGTGCCAGCAGCTCCTCGGGGACAGGGTCGACCGAGCAGTACTTC,CASSSSGTGSTEQYF,TRBD1,many,TRBJ2-7,TRBV7-8
TGTGCCAGCAGACCGCTCGGTATTGAGACCCAGTACTTC,CASRPLGIETQYF,NA,many,TRBJ2-5,TRBV7-2
TGTGCCAGCAGTTTTAGCGCCTATCGACCAGATACGCAGTATTTT,CASSFSAYRPDTQYF,NA,many,TRBJ2-3,TRBV12-3/TRBV12-4
TGTGCCAGCAGTTTCGCCCGGGACAGCGAGACCCAGTACTTC,CASSFARDSETQYF,TRBD1,NA,TRBJ2-5,TRBV28
TGTGCCAGCTCACCCCCTAGGGGCGCTATACACGAGCAGTACTTC,CASSPPRGAIHEQYF,NA,few,TRBJ2-7,TRBV18
TGTGCTAGTGGTTGGACAGGGGGCAATGAGCAGTTCTTC,CASGWTGGNEQFF,TRBD1,NA,TRBJ2-1,TRBV12-5
TGTGCCAGCAGCCAGGCGAGCGTACCCTACGAGCAGTACTTC,CASSQASVPYEQYF,NA,NA,TRBJ2-7,TRBV3-1
TGCGCCAGCAGCTGGGACCCTCAGAATGAGCAGTTCTTC,CASSWDPQNEQFF,NA,many,TRBJ2-1,TRBV5-1
TGTGCCAGCGTTTGGGCTAGCAGTACCTACGAGCAGTACTTC,CASVWASSTYEQYF,NA,NA,TRBJ2-7,TRBV6-5
TGTGCCAGCAGCCAAGTCTGGGTTTCGGTGAACACTGAAGCTTTCTTT,CASSQVWVSVNTEAFF,NA,NA,TRBJ1-1,TRBV3-1
TGCGCCAGCAGCTTGGACACTAGCGTACCGCCAGATACGCAGTATTTT,CASSLDTSVPPDTQYF,TRBD2,NA,TRBJ2-3,TRBV5-1
TGCAGTGCTAGAGTACCCAGGGACCGAGAGACCCAGTACTTC,CSARVPRDRETQYF,NA,many,TRBJ2-5,TRBV20-1
TGTGCCAGCAGAAACTTAATGGGGGGCCGATACAATGAGCAGTTCTTC,CASRNLMGGRYNEQFF,NA,many,TRBJ2-1,TRBV7-9
TGCAGCTCAGGGATCCAGTACTTC,CSSGIQYF,NA,NA,TRBJ2-5,TRBV29-1
TGTGCCAGCAGTTCCATGGACTTCTACGAGCAGTACTTC,CASSSMDFYEQYF,NA,NA,TRBJ2-7,TRBV12-3/TRBV12-4
TGCAGTGCTTACGACAAGGTGGTCGGGACTAGGTGGTGGAGCACAGATACGCAGTATTTT,CSAYDKVVGTRWWSTDTQYF,TRBD2,many,TRBJ2-3,TRBV20-1
TGTGCCAGCAGTGATTCGAGGAGTTCGGGGAGCTATGGCTACACCTTC,CASSDSRSSGSYGYTF,NA,many,TRBJ1-2,TRBV25-1
TGTGCCAGCAGCTTGGGCGGGATCGCCTCTAATGAGCAGTTCTTC,CASSLGGIASNEQFF,NA,NA,TRBJ2-1,TRBV7-9
TGTGCCAGCAGCTGGGACAGGGAGGCAGATACGCAGTATTTT,CASSWDREADTQYF,TRBD1,NA,TRBJ2-3,TRBV7-9
TGCGCCAGCAGCTTGGGTCTAGCATATGAGCAGTTCTTC,CASSLGLAYEQFF,NA,few,TRBJ2-1,TRBV5-1
TGCAGTGCTTTGCCCGGACTAGCGGGAGTTACGCAGTATTTT,CSALPGLAGVTQYF,TRBD2,many,TRBJ2-3,TRBV20-1
TGCAGTGCCCTAGGGTTCCAAGAGACCCAGTACTTC,CSALGFQETQYF,NA,NA,TRBJ2-5,TRBV20-1
TGTGCCAGCAGCTTAGTGCGGACGCCCGGGAACACCATATATTTT,CASSLVRTPGNTIYF,NA,few,TRBJ1-3,TRBV11-2
TGCGCCAGCAGCTTGGACGGGATCTCCTACAATGAGCAGTTCTTC,CASSLDGISYNEQFF,NA,few,TRBJ2-1,TRBV5-1